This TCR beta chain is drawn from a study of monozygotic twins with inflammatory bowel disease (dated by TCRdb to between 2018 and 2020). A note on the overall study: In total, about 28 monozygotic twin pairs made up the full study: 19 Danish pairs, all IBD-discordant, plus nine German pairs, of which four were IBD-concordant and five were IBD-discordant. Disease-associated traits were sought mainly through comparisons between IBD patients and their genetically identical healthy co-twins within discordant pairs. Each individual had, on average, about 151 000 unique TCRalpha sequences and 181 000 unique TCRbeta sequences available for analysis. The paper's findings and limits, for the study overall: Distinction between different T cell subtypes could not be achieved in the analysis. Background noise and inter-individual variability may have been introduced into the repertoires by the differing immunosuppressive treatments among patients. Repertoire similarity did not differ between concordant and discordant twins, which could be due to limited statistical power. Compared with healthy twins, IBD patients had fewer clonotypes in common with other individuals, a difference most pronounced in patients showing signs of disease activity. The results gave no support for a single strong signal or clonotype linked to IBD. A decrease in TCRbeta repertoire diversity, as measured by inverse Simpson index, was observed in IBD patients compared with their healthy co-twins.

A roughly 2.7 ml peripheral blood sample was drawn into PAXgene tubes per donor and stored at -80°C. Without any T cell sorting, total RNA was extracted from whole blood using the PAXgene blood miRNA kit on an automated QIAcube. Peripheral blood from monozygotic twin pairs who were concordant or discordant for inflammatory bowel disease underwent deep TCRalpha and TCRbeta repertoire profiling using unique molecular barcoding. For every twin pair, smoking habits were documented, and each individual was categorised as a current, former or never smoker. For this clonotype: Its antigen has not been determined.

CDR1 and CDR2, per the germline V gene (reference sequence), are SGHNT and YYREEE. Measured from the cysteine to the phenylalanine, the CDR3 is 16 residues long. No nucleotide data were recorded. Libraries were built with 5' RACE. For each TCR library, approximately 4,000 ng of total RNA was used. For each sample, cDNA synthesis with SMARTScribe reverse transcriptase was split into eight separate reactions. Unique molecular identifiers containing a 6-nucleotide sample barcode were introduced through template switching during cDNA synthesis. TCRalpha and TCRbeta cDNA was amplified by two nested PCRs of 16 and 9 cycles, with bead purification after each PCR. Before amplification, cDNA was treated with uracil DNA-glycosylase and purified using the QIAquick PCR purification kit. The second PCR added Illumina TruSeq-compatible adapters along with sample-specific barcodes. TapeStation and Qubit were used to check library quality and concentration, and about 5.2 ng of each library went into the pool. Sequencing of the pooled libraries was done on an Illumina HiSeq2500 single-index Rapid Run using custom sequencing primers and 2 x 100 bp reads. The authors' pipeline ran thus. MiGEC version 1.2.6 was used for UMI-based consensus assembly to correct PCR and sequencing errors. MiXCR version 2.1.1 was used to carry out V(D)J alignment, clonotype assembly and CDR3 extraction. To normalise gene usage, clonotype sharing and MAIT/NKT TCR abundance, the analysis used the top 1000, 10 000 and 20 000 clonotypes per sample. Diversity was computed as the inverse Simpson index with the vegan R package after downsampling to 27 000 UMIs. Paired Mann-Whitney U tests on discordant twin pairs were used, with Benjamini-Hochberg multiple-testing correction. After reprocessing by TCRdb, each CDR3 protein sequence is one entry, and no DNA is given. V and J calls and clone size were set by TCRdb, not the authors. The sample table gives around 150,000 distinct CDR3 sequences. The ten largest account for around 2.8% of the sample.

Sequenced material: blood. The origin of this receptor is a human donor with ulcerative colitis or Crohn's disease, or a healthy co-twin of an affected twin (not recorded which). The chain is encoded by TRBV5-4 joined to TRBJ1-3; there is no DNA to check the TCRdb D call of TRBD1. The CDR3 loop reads CASSLDGGSSGNTIYF.